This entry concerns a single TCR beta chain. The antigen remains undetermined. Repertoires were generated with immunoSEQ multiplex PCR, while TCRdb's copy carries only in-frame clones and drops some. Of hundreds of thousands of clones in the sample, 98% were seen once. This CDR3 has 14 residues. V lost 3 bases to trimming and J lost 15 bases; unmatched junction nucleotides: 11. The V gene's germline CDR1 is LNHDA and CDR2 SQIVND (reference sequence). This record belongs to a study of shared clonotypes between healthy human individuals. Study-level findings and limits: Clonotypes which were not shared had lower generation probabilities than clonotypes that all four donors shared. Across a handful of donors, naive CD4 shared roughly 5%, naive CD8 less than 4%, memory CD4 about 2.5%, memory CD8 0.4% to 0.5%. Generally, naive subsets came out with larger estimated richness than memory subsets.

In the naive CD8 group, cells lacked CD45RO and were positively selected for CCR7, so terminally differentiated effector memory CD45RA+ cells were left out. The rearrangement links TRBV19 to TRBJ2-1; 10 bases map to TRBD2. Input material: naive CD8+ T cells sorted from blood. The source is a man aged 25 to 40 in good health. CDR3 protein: CASSIGALAGVPFF. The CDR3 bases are TGTGCCAGTAGTATCGGGGCTCTAGCGGGAGTTCCGTTCTTC. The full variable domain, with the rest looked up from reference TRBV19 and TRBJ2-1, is DGGITQSPKYLFRKEGQNVTLSCEQNLNHDAMYWYRQDPGQGLRLIYYSQIVNDFQKGDIAEGYSVSREKKESFPLTVTSAQKNPTAFYLCASSIGALAGVPFFGPGTRLTVL.